This TCR beta chain was profiled in a study of T cell responses to AZD1222 COVID-19 vaccine. Findings and limits, study-wide: Possibly, clonal diversity was underestimated; donors were largely white British and included more females.

Regarding this clone: Antigen specificity is unknown.

Trimming at V came to 4 bases and at J to 6 bases, leaving 7 bases not matched to a gene. Germline CDR1 and CDR2: MDHEN and SYDVKM. The CDR3 contains 14 residues. The method was immunoSEQ multiplex PCR; TCRdb's version includes in-frame clones alone and lacks a portion of them. Of 120,000 to 150,000 clones in the sample, approximately 90% were seen once. The chain carries TRBV28 and TRBJ1-2, with TRBD1 identical over 8 bases. The source was peripheral blood, collected on day 0 of AZD1222 vaccination. This sequence was found in an adult in good health. The CDR3, as DNA: TGTGCCAGCAGTTCGGAACAGGGGGGAGATGGCTACACCTTC. Translated, it gives CASSSEQGGDGYTF.